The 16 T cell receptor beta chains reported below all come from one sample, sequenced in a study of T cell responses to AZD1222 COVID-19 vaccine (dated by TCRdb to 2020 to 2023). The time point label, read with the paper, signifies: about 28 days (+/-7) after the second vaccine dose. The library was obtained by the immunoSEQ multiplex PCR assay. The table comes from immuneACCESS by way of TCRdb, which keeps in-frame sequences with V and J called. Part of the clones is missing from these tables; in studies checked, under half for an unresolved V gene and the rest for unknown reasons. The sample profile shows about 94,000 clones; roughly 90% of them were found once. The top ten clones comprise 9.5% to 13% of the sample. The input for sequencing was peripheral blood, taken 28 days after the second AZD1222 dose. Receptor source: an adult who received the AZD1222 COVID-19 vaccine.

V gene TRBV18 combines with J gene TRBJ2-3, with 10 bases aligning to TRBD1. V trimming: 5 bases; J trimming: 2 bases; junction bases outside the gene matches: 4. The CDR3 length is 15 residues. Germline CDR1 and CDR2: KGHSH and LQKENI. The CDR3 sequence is CASSTGQGDTDTQYF. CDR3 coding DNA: TGTGCCAGCTCAACTGGACAGGGGGACACAGATACGCAGTATTTT.

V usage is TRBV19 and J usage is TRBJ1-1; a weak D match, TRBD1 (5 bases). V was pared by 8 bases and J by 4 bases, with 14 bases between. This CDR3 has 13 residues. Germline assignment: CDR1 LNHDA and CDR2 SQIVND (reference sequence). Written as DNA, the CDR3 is TGTGCCAGTCGCGGGGCTTCGCTCACTGAAGCTTTCTTT. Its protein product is CASRGASLTEAFF. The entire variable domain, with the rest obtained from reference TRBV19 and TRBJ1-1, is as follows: DGGITQSPKYLFRKEGQNVTLSCEQNLNHDAMYWYRQDPGQGLRLIYYSQIVNDFQKGDIAEGYSVSREKKESFPLTVTSAQKNPTAFYLCASRGASLTEAFFGQGTRLTVV.

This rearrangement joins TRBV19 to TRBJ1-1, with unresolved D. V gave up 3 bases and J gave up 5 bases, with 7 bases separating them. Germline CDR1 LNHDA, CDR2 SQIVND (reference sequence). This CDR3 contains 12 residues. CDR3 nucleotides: TGTGCCAGTAGTATCCTTGGGACTGAAGCTTTCTTT. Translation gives CASSILGTEAFF.

The CDR3 coding sequence is TGTGCCAGCACTATCGGGACTAGCGGGAGCGGTGAGCAGTTCTTC. Translating it yields CASTIGTSGSGEQFF. The rearrangement joins TRBV27 to TRBJ2-1; 14 bases are a match to TRBD2. In germline, CDR1 is MNHEY, CDR2 SMNVEV (reference sequence). J lost 9 bases, V lost 7 bases, and 8 bases had no gene match. The CDR3 is made up of 15 amino acids.

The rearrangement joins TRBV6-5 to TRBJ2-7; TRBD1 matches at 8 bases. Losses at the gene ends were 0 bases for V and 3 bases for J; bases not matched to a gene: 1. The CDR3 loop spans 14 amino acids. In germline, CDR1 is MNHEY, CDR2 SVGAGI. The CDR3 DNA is TGTGCCAGCAGTTACTCGGACAGGGACTACGAGCAGTACTTC. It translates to CASSYSDRDYEQYF.

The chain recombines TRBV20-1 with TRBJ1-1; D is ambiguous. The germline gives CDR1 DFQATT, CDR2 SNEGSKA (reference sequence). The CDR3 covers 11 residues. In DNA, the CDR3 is TGCAGCCTCGCGGGAAACACTGAAGCTTTCTTT. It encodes CSLAGNTEAFF.

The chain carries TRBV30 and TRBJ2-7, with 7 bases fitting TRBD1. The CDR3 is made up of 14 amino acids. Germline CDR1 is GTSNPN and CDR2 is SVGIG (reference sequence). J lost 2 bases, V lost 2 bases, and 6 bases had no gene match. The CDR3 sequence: CAWSLKGAPYEQYF. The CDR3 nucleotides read TGTGCCTGGAGTCTTAAGGGGGCCCCCTACGAGCAGTACTTC.

CDR3 DNA sequence: TGTGCCTGGAAGTATAGCGGCTCCTACAATGAGCAGTTCTTC. Amino acids: CAWKYSGSYNEQFF. The V gene is TRBV30, the J gene TRBJ2-1, with a possible D match to TRBD2 (6 bases). CDR3 size: 14 residues. Germline CDR1 and CDR2: GTSNPN and SVGIG (reference sequence). With 4 bases removed from V and 0 bases from J, the gap between germline ends came to 10 bases.

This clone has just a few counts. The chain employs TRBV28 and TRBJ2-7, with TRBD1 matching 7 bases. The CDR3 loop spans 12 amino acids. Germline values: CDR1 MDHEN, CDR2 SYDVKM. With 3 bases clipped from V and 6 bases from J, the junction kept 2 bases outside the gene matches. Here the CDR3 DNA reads TGTGCCAGCAGTTTCCACAGGGGCGAGCAGTACTTC. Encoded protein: CASSFHRGEQYF.

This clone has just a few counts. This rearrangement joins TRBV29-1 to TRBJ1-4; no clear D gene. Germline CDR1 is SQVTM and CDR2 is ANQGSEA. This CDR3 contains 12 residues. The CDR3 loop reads CSVNMENEKLFF. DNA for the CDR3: TGCAGTGTAAACATGGAGAATGAAAAACTGTTTTTT.

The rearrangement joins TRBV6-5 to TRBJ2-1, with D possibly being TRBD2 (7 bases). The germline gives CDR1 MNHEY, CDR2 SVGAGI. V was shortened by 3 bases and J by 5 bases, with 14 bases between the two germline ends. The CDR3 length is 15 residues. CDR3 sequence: CASSYQAGANNEQFF. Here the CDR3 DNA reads TGTGCCAGCAGTTATCAGGCGGGGGCAAACAATGAGCAGTTCTTC.

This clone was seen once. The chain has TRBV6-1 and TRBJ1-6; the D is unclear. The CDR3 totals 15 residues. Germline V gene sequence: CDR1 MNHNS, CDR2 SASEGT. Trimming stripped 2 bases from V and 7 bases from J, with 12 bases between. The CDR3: CASSERGPRNSPLHF. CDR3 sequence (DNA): TGTGCCAGCAGTGAACGTGGACCCAGAAATTCACCCCTCCACTTT.

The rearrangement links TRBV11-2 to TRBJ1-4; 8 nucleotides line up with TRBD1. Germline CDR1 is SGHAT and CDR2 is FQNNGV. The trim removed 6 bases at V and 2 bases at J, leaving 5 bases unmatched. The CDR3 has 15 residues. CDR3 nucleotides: TGTGCCAGCAGTCGACAGGGGATGACTAATGAAAAACTGTTTTTT. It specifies CASSRQGMTNEKLFF.

The DNA of the CDR3 is TGTGCCAGTAGTCCCCGGTTGGGGCGTCAGAAGGAAAAACTGTTTTTT. Translating it yields CASSPRLGRQKEKLFF. This chain joins TRBV19 and TRBJ1-4; tentative D call: TRBD1 (5 bases). V was clipped by 5 bases and J by 8 bases, with 21 bases between them. The germline CDR1 and CDR2 sequences are LNHDA and SQIVND (reference sequence). The CDR3 is 16 residues long.

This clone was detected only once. CDR3 bases: TGTGCCAGCGGTTACTTCTCTGGGGCCAACGTCCTGACTTTC. Its translation is CASGYFSGANVLTF. The V gene is TRBV4-2, the J gene TRBJ2-6; unclear D gene. The V gene's germline CDR1 is LGHNA and CDR2 YNFKEQ. The CDR3 consists of 14 residues. Deletions cut 8 bases from V and 0 bases from J, with 8 bases between.

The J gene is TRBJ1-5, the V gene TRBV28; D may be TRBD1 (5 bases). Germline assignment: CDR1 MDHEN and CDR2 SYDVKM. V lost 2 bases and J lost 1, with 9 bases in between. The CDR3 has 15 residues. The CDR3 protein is CASSLARVSNQPQHF. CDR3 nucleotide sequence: TGTGCCAGCAGTTTAGCCAGGGTGAGCAATCAGCCCCAGCATTTT.